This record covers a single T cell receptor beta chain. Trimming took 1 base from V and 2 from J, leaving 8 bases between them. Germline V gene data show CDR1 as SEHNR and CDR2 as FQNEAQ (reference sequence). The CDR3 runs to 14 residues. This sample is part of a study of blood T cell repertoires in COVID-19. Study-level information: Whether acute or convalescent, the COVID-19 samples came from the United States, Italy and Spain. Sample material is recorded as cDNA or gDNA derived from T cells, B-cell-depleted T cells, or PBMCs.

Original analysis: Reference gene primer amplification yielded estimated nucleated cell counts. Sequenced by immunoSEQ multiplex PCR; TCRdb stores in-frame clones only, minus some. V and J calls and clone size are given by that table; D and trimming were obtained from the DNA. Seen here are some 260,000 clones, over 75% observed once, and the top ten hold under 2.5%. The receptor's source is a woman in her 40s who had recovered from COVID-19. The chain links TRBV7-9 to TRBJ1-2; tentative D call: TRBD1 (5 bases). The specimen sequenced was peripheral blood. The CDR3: CASSLGPGNYGYTF. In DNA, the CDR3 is TGTGCCAGCAGCTTAGGTCCAGGGAACTATGGCTACACCTTC.